This TCR beta chain was sequenced in a study of CD8 T cells in ankylosing spondylitis. Study-level findings and limits: Fewer than ten highly homologous variants made up a TCR beta motif, and this motif appeared characteristic of ankylosing spondylitis blood.

This clonotype was observed a handful of times. Its antigen is undetermined. MiXCR, run by TCRdb on the 5' RACE reads, gives a single entry per CDR3 protein. The table shows around 770,000 distinct CDR3 sequences, with about 11% occurring only once. The TCR originated in a male donor with ankylosing spondylitis. The sample consisted of blood, either unsorted or a sorted T cell fraction (not recorded which).

CDR3 bases: TGTGCCAGCAGCTTGCTAGACACAGATACGCAGTATTTT. This translates into CASSLLDTDTQYF. The genes are TRBV5-6 and TRBJ2-3; D is unclear. The CDR3 has 13 residues. Germline V gene data show CDR1 as SGHDT and CDR2 as YYEEEE. Trimming cost V 1 base and J 2 bases, with 5 bases left between them.